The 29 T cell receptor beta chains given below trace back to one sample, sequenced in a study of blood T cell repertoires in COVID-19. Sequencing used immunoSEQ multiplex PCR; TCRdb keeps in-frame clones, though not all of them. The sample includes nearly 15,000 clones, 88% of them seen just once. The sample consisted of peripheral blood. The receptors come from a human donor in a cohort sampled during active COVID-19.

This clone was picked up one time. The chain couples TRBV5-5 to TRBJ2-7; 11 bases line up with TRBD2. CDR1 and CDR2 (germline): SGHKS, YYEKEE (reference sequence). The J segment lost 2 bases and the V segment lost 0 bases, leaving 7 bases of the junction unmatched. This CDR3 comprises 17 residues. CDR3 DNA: TGTGCCAGCAGCTTGGGGACTACTAGCGGGAGAGCCTACGAGCAGTACTTC. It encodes CASSLGTTSGRAYEQYF. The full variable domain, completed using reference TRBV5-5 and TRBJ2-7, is DAGVTQSPTHLIKTRGQQVTLRCSPISGHKSVSWYQQVLGQGPQFIFQYYEKEERGRGNFPDRFSARQFPNYSSELNVNALLLGDSALYLCASSLGTTSGRAYEQYFGPGTRLTVT.

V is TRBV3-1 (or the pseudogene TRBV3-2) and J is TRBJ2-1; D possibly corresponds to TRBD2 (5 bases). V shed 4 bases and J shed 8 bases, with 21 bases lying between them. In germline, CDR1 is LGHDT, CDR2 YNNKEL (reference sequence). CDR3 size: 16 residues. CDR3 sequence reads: CASSPIRMAEVDEQFF. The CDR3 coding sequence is TGTGCCAGCAGCCCCATCCGTATGGCGGAGGTCGATGAGCAGTTCTTC.

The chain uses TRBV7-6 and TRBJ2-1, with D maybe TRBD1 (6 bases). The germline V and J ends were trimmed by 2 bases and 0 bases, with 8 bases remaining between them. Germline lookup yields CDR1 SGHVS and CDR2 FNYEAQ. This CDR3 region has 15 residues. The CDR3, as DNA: TGTGCCAGCAGCTTAAGGGGGAGCTCCTACAATGAGCAGTTCTTC. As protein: CASSLRGSSYNEQFF. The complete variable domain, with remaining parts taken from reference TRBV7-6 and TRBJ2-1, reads GAGVSQSPRYKVTKRGQDVALRCDPISGHVSLYWYRQALGQGPEFLTYFNYEAQQDKSGLPNDRFSAERPEGSISTLTIQRTEQRDSAMYRCASSLRGSSYNEQFFGPGTRLTVL.

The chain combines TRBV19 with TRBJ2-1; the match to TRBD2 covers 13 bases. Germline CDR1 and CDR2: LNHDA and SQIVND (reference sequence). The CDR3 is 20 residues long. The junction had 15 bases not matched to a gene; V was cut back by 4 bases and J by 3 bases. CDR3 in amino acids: CASSTGTQPGLAGYYNEQFF. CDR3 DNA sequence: TGTGCCAGTAGTACGGGGACCCAACCGGGACTAGCGGGGTACTACAATGAGCAGTTCTTC. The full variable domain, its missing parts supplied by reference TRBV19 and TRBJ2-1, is DGGITQSPKYLFRKEGQNVTLSCEQNLNHDAMYWYRQDPGQGLRLIYYSQIVNDFQKGDIAEGYSVSREKKESFPLTVTSAQKNPTAFYLCASSTGTQPGLAGYYNEQFFGPGTRLTVL.

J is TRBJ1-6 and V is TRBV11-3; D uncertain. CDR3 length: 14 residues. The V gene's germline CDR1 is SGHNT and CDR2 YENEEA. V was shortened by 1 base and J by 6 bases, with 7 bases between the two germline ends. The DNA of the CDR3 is TGTGCCAGCAGCTTAGGGCAGTTTAATTCACCCCTCCACTTT. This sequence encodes CASSLGQFNSPLHF. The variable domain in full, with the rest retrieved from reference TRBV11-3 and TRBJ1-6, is EAGVVQSPRYKIIEKKQPVAFWCNPISGHNTLYWYLQNLGQGPELLIRYENEEAVDDSQLPKDRFSAERLKGVDSTLKIQPAELGDSAVYLCASSLGQFNSPLHFGNGTRLTVT.

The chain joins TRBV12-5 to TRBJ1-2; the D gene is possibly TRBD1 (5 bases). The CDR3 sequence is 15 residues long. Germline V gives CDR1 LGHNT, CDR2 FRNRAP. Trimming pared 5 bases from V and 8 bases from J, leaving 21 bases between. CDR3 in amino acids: CASGLPKGLGGGYTF. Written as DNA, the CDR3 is TGTGCTAGTGGTCTCCCCAAGGGGTTGGGGGGAGGCTACACCTTC.

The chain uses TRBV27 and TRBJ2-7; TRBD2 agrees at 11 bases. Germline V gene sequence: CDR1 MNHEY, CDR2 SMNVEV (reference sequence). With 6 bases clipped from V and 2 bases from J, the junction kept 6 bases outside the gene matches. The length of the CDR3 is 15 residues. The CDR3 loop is CASRVTSGTTYEQYF. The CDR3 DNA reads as TGTGCCAGCAGAGTGACTAGCGGGACAACCTACGAGCAGTACTTC.

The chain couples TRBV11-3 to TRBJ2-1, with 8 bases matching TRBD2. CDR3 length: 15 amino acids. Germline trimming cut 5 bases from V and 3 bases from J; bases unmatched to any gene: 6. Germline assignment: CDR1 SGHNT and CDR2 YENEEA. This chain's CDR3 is CASSASGSFYNEQFF. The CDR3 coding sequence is TGTGCCAGCAGCGCGAGCGGGAGCTTCTACAATGAGCAGTTCTTC.

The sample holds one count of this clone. CDR3 nucleotide sequence: TGTGCCAGCAGCCCGAGGATGGTAAATACGCAGTATTTT. The encoded protein is CASSPRMVNTQYF. The chain carries TRBV7-6 and TRBJ2-3; D not certain. CDR3 length: 13 amino acids. CDR1 and CDR2 from the germline V gene are SGHVS and FNYEAQ. The V end was cut by 5 bases, the J end by 7 bases, with 13 bases between.

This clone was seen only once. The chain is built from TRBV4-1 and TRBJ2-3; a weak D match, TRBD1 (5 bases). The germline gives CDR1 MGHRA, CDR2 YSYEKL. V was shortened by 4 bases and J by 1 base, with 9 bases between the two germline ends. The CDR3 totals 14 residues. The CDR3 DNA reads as TGCGCCAGCAGCCCGAGACAGCGCACAGATACGCAGTATTTT. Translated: CASSPRQRTDTQYF.

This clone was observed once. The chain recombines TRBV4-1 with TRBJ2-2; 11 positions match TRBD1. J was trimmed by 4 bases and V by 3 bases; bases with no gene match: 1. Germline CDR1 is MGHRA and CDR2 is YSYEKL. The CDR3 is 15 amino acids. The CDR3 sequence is CASSQGQGVTGELFF. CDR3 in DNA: TGCGCCAGCAGCCAGGGACAGGGGGTCACCGGGGAGCTGTTTTTT.

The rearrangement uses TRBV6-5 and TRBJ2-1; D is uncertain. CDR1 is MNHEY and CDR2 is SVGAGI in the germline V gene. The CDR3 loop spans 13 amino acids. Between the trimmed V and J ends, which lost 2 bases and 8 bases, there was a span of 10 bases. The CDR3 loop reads CASSYTPGDEQFF. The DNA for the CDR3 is TGTGCCAGCAGTTACACCCCAGGCGATGAGCAGTTCTTC.

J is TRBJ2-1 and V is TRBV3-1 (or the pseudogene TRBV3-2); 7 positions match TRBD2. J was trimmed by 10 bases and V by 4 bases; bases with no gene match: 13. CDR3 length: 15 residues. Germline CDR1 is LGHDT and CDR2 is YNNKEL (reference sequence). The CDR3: CASSLMPWTRPEQFF. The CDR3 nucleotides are TGTGCCAGCAGCCTCATGCCCTGGACTAGACCCGAGCAGTTCTTC.

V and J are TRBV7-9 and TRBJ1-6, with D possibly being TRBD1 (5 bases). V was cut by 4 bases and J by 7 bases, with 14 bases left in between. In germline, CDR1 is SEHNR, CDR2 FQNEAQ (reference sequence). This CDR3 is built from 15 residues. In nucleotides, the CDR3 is TGTGCCAGCAGCTCCGCCCCGACAGCAAATTCACCCCTCCACTTT. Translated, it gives CASSSAPTANSPLHF. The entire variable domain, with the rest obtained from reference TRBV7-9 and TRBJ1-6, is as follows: DTGVSQNPRHKITKRGQNVTFRCDPISEHNRLYWYRQTLGQGPEFLTYFQNEAQLEKSRLLSDRFSAERPKGSFSTLEIQRTEQGDSAMYLCASSSAPTANSPLHFGNGTRLTVT.

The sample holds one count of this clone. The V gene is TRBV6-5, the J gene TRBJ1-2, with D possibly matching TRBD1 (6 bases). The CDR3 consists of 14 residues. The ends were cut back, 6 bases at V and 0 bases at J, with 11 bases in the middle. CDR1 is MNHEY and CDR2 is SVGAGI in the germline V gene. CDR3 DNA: TGTGCCAGCAGCCGAGGACAGTCTAACTATGGCTACACCTTC. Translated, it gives CASSRGQSNYGYTF.

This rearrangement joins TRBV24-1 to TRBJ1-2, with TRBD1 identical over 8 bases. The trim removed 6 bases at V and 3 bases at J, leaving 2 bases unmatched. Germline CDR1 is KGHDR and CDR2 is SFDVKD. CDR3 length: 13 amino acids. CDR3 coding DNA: TGTGCCACCAGTAAGACAGGGGACTATGGCTACACCTTC. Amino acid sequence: CATSKTGDYGYTF.

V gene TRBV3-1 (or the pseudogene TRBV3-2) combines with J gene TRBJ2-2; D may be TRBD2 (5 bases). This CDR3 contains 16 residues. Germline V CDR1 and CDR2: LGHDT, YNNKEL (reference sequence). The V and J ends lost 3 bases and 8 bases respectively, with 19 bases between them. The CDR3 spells CASSQDHRRPGGELFF. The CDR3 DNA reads TGTGCCAGCAGCCAGGACCACAGAAGACCGGGGGGGGAGCTGTTTTTT.

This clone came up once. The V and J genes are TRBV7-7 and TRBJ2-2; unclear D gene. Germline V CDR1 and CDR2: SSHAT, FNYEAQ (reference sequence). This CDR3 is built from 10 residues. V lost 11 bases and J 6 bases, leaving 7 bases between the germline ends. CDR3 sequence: CAVGPGELFF. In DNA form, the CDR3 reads TGTGCCGTTGGGCCCGGGGAGCTGTTTTTT.

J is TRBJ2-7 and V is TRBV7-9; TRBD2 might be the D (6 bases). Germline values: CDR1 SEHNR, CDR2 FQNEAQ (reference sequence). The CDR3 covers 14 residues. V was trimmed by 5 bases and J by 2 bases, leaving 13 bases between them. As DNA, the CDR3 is TGTGCCAGCAGCCGCGGGGCAGCTACCTACGAGCAGTACTTC. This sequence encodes CASSRGAATYEQYF.

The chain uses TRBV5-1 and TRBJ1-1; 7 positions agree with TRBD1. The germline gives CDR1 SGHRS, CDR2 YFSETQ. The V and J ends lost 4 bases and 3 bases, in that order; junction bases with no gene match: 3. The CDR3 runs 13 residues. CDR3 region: CASSEGTDTEAFF. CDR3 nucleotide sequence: TGCGCCAGCAGCGAGGGGACAGACACTGAAGCTTTCTTT. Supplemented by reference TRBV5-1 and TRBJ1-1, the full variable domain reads KAGVTQTPRYLIKTRGQQVTLSCSPISGHRSVSWYQQTPGQGLQFLFEYFSETQRNKGNFPGRFSGRQFSNSRSEMNVSTLELGDSALYLCASSEGTDTEAFFGQGTRLTVV.

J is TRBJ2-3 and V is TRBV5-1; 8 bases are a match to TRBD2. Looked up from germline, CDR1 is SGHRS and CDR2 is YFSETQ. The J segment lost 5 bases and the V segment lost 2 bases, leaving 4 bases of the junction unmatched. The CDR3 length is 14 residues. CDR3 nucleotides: TGCGCCAGCAGCTTTGGCGGGAGGATAGATACGCAGTATTTT. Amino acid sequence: CASSFGGRIDTQYF.

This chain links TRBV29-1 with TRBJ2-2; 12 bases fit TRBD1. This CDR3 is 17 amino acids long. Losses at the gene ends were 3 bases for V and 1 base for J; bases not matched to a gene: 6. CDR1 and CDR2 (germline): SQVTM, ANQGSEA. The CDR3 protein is CSVDGTGGSRNTGELFF. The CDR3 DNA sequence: TGCAGCGTTGACGGGACAGGGGGCTCGCGGAACACCGGGGAGCTGTTTTTT.

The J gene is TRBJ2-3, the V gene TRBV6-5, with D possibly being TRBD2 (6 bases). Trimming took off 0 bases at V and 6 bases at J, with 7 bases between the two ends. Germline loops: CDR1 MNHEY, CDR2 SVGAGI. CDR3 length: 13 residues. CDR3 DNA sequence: TGTGCCAGCAGTTACTCGGAGGGCGATACGCAGTATTTT. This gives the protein CASSYSEGDTQYF.

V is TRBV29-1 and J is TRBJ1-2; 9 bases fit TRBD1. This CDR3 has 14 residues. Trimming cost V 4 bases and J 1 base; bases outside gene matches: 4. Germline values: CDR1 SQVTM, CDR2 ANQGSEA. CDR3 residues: CSVGGTGINYGYTF. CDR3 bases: TGCAGCGTTGGGGGGACAGGGATTAACTATGGCTACACCTTC.

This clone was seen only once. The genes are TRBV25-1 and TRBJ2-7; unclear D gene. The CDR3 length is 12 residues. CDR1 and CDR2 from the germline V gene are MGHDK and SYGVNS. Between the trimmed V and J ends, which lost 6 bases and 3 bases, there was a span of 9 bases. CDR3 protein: CASSSGDYEQYF. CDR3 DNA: TGTGCCAGCAGCTCCGGAGACTACGAGCAGTACTTC.

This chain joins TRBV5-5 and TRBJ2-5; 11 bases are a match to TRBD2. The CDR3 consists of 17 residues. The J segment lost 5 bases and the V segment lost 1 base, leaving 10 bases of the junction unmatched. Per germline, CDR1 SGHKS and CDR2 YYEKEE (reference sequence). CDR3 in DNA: TGTGCCAGCAGCTTGATGGGTACTAGCGGGAGTGGGGAGACCCAGTACTTC. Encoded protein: CASSLMGTSGSGETQYF.

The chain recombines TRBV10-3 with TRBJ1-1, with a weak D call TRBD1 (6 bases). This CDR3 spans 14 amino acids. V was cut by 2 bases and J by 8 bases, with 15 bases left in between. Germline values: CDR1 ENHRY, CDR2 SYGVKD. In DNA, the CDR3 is TGTGCCATCAGTGAGCCCAGGGGCGCAGGGGAAGCTTTCTTT. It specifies CAISEPRGAGEAFF.

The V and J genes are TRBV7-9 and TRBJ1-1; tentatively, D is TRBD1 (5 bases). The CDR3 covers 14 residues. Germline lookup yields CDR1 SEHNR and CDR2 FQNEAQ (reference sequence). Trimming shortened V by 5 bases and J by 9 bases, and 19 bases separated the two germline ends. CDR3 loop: CASSPTSQLGQAFF. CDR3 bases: TGTGCCAGCAGCCCAACTTCACAGTTGGGGCAAGCTTTCTTT.

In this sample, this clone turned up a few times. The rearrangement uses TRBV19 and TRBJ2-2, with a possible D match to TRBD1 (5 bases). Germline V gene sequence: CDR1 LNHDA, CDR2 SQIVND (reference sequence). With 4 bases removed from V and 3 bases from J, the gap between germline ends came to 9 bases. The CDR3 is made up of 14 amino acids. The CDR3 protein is CASSTSTDTGELFF. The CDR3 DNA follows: TGTGCCAGTAGTACGTCGACAGACACCGGGGAGCTGTTTTTT.